The rows below give T cell receptor beta chains drawn from one sample of a study of blood T cell repertoires in COVID-19. TCRdb keeps only in-frame clones here, not all; method: immunoSEQ multiplex PCR. The sample lists around 250,000 clones, 84% occurring once. Sequenced material: PBMCs or T cells enriched from blood (not recorded which). These receptors all come from a man aged 50-59 years who had recovered from COVID-19. The CDR3 runs from the conserved cysteine through the conserved F or W.

V,CDR3
TRBV5-1,CASSLEGARTYGYTF
TRBV10-3,CAITSTGYGYTF
TRBV5-1,CASSSADRPSSYNEQFF
TRBV19,CASRERLAWNEQFF
TRBV18,CASSPRQGARNTEAFF
TRBV7-2,CASSSVPGQGIF
TRBV6-4,CASSEVQGEPPLHF
TRBV9,CASSVDVHGSSPLHF
TRBV28,CASSLELARSEQYF
TRBV7-6,CASSFTGLETQYF
TRBV5-1,CASSLQGAAPYEQYF
TRBV19,CASESDRGYTEAFF
TRBV28,CASSRTAPTGAPGNTIYF
TRBV4-2,CASSQRARDIQYF
TRBV6-4,CASSDGTDTEAFF
TRBV10-3,CAISEYQGQLYGYTF
TRBV27,CASSPYMTGRNTIYF
TRBV5-4,CASKPAGGGTDTQYF
TRBV10-3,CASIGQVGVGEQYF
TRBV19,CASTLGADQGEKLFF
TRBV5-5,CASSPTGFENQETQYF
TRBV19,CASSTGLRASYNEQFF
TRBV6-2/TRBV6-3,CASSQGTEAFF
TRBV6-5,CASRRLNMNTEAFF
TRBV10-3,CAISEASYEQYF
TRBV12-3/TRBV12-4,CASSLKGSGELFF